This T cell receptor beta chain was obtained from a study of T-cell memory formation after mild COVID-19. Study in general: Across donors, TCR clusters were largely donor specific.

Using its own MiXCR run on the 5' RACE reads, TCRdb lists one record per CDR3 protein. Here the sample spans under 600,000 distinct CDR3 sequences, approximately 21% being singletons. This clonotype was obtained from an adult woman who had mild COVID-19 (a few samples of this study predate the infection). Cell type and time point are not known. The source material was PBMCs or a T cell subset sorted from them (not recorded which).

This CDR3 reads CAIKSVEGSNSPLHF. CDR3 nucleotides: TGTGCCATCAAAAGCGTCGAAGGGTCAAATTCACCCCTCCACTTT. This chain links TRBV10-3 with TRBJ1-6; D uncertain. This CDR3 is built from 15 residues. V lost 7 bases and J lost 7, with 17 bases in between. Germline V gene data show CDR1 as ENHRY and CDR2 as SYGVKD.